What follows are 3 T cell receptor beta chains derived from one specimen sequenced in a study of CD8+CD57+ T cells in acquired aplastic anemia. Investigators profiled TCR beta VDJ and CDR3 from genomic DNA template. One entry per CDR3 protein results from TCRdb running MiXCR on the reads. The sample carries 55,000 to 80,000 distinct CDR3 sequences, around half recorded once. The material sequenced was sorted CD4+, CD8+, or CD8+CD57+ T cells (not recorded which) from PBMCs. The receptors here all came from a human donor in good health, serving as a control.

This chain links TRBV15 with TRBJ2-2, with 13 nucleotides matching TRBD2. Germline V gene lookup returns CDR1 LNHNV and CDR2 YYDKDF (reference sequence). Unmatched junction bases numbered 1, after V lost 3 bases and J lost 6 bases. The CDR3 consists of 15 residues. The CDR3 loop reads CATSSGLAGAGELFF. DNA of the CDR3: TGTGCCACCAGCAGCGGACTAGCGGGGGCCGGGGAGCTGTTTTTT.

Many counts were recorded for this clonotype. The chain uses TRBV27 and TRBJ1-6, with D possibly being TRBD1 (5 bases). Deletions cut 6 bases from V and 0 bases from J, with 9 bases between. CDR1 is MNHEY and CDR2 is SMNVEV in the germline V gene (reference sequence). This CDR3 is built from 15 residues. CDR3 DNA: TGTGCCAGCAGAAAGGGGAGCTCCTATAATTCACCCCTCCACTTT. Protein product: CASRKGSSYNSPLHF.

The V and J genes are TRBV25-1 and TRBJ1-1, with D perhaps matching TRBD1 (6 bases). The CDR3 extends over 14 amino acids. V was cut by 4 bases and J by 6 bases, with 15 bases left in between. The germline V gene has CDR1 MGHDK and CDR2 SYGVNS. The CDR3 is CASSVSTGLPEAFF. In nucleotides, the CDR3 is TGTGCCAGCAGTGTTTCCACAGGGTTACCTGAAGCTTTCTTT.